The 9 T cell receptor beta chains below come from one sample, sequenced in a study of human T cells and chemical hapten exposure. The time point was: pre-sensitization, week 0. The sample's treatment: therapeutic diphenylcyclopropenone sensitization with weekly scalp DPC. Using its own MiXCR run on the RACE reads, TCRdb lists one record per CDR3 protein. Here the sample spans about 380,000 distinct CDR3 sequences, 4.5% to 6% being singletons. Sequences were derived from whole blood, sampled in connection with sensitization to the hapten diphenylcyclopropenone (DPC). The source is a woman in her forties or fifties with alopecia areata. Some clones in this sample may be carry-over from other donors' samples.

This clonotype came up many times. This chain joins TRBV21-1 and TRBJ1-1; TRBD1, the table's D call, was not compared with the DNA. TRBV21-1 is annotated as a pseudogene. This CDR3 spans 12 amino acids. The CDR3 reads CASSKGGTEAFF. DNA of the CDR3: TGTGCCAGCAGCAAGGGGGGTACCGAAGCTTTCTTT.

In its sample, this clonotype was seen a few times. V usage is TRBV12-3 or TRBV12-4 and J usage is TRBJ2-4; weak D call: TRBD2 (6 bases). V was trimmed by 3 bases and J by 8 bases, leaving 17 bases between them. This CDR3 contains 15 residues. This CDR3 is CASSLTGTPGDIQYF. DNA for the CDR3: TGTGCCAGCAGTTTGACGGGCACTCCGGGGGACATTCAGTACTTC.

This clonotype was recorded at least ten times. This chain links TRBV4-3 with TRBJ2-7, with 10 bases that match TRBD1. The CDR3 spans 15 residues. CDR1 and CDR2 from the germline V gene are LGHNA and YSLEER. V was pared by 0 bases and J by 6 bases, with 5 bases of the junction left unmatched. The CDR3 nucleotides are TGCGCCAGCAGCCAAGAGCCCGGGACAGGGGCCGAGCAGTACTTC. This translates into CASSQEPGTGAEQYF.

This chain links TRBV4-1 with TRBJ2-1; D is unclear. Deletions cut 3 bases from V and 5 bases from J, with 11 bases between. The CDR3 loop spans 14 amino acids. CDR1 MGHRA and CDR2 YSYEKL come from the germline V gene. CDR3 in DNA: TGCGCCAGCAGCCATCTGTGGGCGAACAATGAGCAGTTCTTC. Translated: CASSHLWANNEQFF.

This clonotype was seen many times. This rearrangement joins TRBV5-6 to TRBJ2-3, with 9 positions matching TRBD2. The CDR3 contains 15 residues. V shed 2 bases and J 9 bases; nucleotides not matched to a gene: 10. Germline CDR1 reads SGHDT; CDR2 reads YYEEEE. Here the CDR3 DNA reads TGTGCCAGCAGCTTCTCTAGCGGGGCCAGACAGACGCAGTATTTT. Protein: CASSFSSGARQTQYF.

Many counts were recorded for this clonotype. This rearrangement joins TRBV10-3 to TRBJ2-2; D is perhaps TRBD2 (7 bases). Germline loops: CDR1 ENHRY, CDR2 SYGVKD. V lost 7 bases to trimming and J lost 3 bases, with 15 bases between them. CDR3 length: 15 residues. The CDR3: CAITKGGADTGELFF. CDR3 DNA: TGTGCCATCACCAAGGGGGGGGCGGACACCGGGGAGCTGTTTTTT.

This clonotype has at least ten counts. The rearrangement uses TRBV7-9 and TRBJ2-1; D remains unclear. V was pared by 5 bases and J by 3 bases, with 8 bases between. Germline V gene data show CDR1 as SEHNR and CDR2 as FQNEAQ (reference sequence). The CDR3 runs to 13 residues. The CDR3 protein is CASSPDLYNEQFF. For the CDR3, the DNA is TGTGCCAGCAGCCCGGACCTCTACAATGAGCAGTTCTTC.

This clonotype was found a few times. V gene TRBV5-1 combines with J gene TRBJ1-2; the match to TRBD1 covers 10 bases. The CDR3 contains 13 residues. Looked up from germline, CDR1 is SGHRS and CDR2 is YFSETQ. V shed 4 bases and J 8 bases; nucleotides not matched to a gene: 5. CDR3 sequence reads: CASSQMTGGGYTF. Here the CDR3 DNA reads TGCGCCAGCAGCCAAATGACAGGGGGCGGCTACACCTTC.

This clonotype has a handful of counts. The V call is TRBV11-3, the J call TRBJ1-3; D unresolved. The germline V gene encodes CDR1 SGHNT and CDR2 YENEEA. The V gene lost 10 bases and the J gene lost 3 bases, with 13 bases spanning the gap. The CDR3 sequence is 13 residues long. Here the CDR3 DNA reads TGTGCCACCGACGGTGACAATGGAAACACCATATATTTT. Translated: CATDGDNGNTIYF.